This passage covers 25 T cell receptor beta chains from one sample sequenced in a study of response to subunit inactivated influenza vaccine. TCRdb fed the RT-PCR reads into MiXCR, producing one record per CDR3 protein. In the table there are hundreds of thousands of distinct CDR3 sequences, 6% to 9% of which are singletons. The sequencing here drew on PBMCs from blood, taken less than 30 months after vaccination. These receptors were taken from a man between 50 and 69 years old who received an inactivated influenza vaccine.

This clonotype was recorded many times. The gene calls are TRBV4-3 and TRBJ2-1; 13 bases are a match to TRBD2. CDR1 LGHNA and CDR2 YSLEER come from the germline V gene. J lost 1 base, V lost 0 bases, and 6 bases had no gene match. The CDR3 sequence is 19 residues long. CDR3 nucleotide sequence: TGCGCCAGCAGCCAAGAACTAGCGGGGGGGTTCTATTCCTACAATGAGCAGTTCTTC. This encodes CASSQELAGGFYSYNEQFF.

V gene TRBV20-1 combines with J gene TRBJ1-6, with 9 bases matching TRBD1. V gave up 6 bases and J gave up 9 bases; unmatched junction bases: 12. The CDR3 is 15 residues long. Germline-derived CDR1 and CDR2 are DFQATT and SNEGSKA (reference sequence). CDR3 in DNA: TGCAGTGCCCCGGACAGGGGAGGTTTAAGTTCACCCCTCCACTTT. Amino acid sequence: CSAPDRGGLSSPLHF.

This clonotype appeared a few times. A read error may produce the germline difference seen at one junction end. V usage is TRBV29-1 and J usage is TRBJ1-1, with TRBD1 matching over 7 bases. This CDR3 has 15 residues. Germline-derived CDR1 and CDR2 are SQVTM and ANQGSEA. This CDR3 is CSAQGVGTVNPEAFF. The CDR3 DNA follows: TGCAGCGCCCAAGGGGTCGGGACAGTGAACCCTGAAGCTTTCTTT. Full variable domain (outside the CDR3, taken from reference TRBV29-1 and TRBJ1-1): SAVISQKPSRDICQRGTSLTIQCQVDSQVTMMFWYRQQPGQSLTLIATANQGSEATYESGFVIDKFPISRPNLTFSTLTVSNMSPEDSSIYLCSAQGVGTVNPEAFFGQGTRLTVV.

This clonotype was seen only a few times. The chain recombines TRBV20-1 with TRBJ2-3; 13 positions agree with TRBD2. J gave up 3 bases and V 5 bases, and 5 bases lay outside the gene matches. The CDR3 covers 15 residues. The germline gives CDR1 DFQATT, CDR2 SNEGSKA (reference sequence). The CDR3 bases are TGCAGTGCTCCACGGACTAGCGGGAGAACAGATACGCAGTATTTT. Translation: CSAPRTSGRTDTQYF.

This clonotype has at least ten counts. The rearrangement joins TRBV18 to TRBJ2-1; 8 bases match TRBD2. V dropped 3 bases and J dropped 2; count of bases not matched to a gene: 6. Germline V gene data show CDR1 as KGHSH and CDR2 as LQKENI. CDR3 length: 16 residues. CDR3 nucleotide sequence: TGTGCCAGCTCACCGCGTAGCGGGACAACCTACAATGAGCAGTTCTTC. Translation: CASSPRSGTTYNEQFF.

This clonotype was observed a few times. V and J are TRBV30 and TRBJ1-5; a possible D gene is TRBD1 (5 bases). Germline V gives CDR1 GTSNPN, CDR2 SVGIG (reference sequence). The CDR3 extends over 15 amino acids. Trimming pared 5 bases from V and 4 bases from J, leaving 18 bases between. The CDR3 sequence: CAWGSSGTLNQPQHF. CDR3 DNA: TGTGCCTGGGGAAGCTCTGGGACCTTGAATCAGCCCCAGCATTTT.

This clonotype appeared a few times. This rearrangement joins TRBV25-1 to TRBJ2-7, with D maybe TRBD1 (5 bases). V lost 6 bases, J lost 6 bases, and 9 bases lay in between. Germline V gene data show CDR1 as MGHDK and CDR2 as SYGVNS. The CDR3 length is 11 residues. CDR3 nucleotide sequence: TGTGCCAGCAGCTACAGGAGCGAGCAGTACTTC. Translation gives CASSYRSEQYF.

Only a few counts were recorded for this clonotype. The chain has TRBV9 and TRBJ2-7; TRBD1 matches at 8 bases. CDR1 is SGDLS and CDR2 is YYNGEE in the germline V gene. The CDR3 loop spans 13 amino acids. V shed 3 bases and J 6 bases; nucleotides not matched to a gene: 5. CDR3 DNA sequence: TGTGCCAGCAGCGGCTCGGACAGGGTCGAGCAGTACTTC. Translating it yields CASSGSDRVEQYF.

Only a few counts were recorded for this clonotype. The rearrangement uses TRBV7-9 and TRBJ2-1; 11 positions agree with TRBD2. The CDR3 spans 15 residues. CDR1 and CDR2 from the germline V gene are SEHNR and FQNEAQ (reference sequence). The V and J ends lost 1 base and 9 bases, in that order; junction bases with no gene match: 5. The CDR3 DNA follows: TGTGCCAGCAGCTTAGGGACTAGCGGGCTGGGTGAGCAGTTCTTC. Translation gives CASSLGTSGLGEQFF.

A few counts support this clonotype. The chain combines TRBV27 with TRBJ2-1; D is possibly TRBD2 (5 bases). V was cut by 3 bases and J by 4 bases, with 16 bases left in between. The CDR3 extends over 16 amino acids. Germline lookup yields CDR1 MNHEY and CDR2 SMNVEV (reference sequence). The CDR3 sequence is CASSFRSGRLYNEQFF. The DNA of the CDR3 is TGTGCCAGCAGTTTTCGAAGCGGAAGATTATACAATGAGCAGTTCTTC.

This clonotype was counted only a few times. The chain carries TRBV27 and TRBJ1-2; D perhaps matches TRBD1 (5 bases). This CDR3 region has 14 residues. V lost 5 bases and J 1 base, leaving 11 bases between the germline ends. Per germline, CDR1 MNHEY and CDR2 SMNVEV (reference sequence). CDR3 in DNA: TGTGCCAGCAGTAACCAGGGTATTAACTATGGCTACACCTTC. Protein: CASSNQGINYGYTF.

The J gene is TRBJ2-5, the V gene TRBV12-3 or TRBV12-4; possibly TRBD2 for D (6 bases). This CDR3 contains 15 residues. Trimming pared 1 base from V and 2 bases from J, leaving 11 bases between. This CDR3 is CASSLGGLRQETQYF. DNA for the CDR3: TGTGCCAGCAGTTTAGGGGGACTGCGACAAGAGACCCAGTACTTC.

CDR3 in DNA: TGTGCCAGCAGTCCGACGGGTGGATTCAATGAAAAACTGTTTTTT. This gives the protein CASSPTGGFNEKLFF. This chain links TRBV6-1 with TRBJ1-4, with unresolved D. This CDR3 has 15 residues. Germline loops: CDR1 MNHNS, CDR2 SASEGT. V dropped 5 bases and J dropped 5 bases, with 15 bases sitting between them.

This clonotype was observed a handful of times. The chain recombines TRBV4-2 with TRBJ2-2; TRBD1 aligns across 7 bases. The CDR3 is made up of 18 amino acids. V lost 2 bases, J lost 3 bases, and 12 bases stayed unmatched. Germline-derived CDR1 and CDR2 are LGHNA and YNFKEQ. CDR3 sequence (DNA): TGTGCCAGCAGCCAAAGGGTACAGGGGCCGCGGTACACCGGGGAGCTGTTTTTT. Translating gives CASSQRVQGPRYTGELFF.

This clonotype was counted ten times or more. The chain combines TRBV29-1 with TRBJ1-2; TRBD1 agrees at 7 bases. Losses at the gene ends were 6 bases for V and 7 bases for J; bases not matched to a gene: 8. The CDR3 is 12 amino acids. Germline-derived CDR1 and CDR2 are SQVTM and ANQGSEA. CDR3 loop: CSVATGYGGYTF. CDR3 nucleotides: TGCAGCGTCGCGACAGGGTACGGTGGCTACACCTTC.

This clonotype has a count of ten or more. This chain joins TRBV10-2 and TRBJ1-2; D remains ambiguous. The CDR3 is made up of 11 amino acids. V gave up 2 bases and J gave up 14 bases, with 12 bases separating them. In germline, CDR1 is WSHSY, CDR2 SAAADI. Here the CDR3 reads CASSEGEALTF. Here the CDR3 DNA reads TGCGCCAGCAGTGAGGGGGAGGCGCTTACCTTC.

This clonotype came up a few times. This rearrangement joins TRBV20-1 to TRBJ1-1; TRBD1 is a possible D gene (6 bases). V was shortened by 2 bases and J by 0 bases, with 10 bases between the two germline ends. Germline assignment: CDR1 DFQATT and CDR2 SNEGSKA (reference sequence). There are 14 residues in the CDR3. The DNA for the CDR3 is TGCAGTGCTAGAAAGCAGGGGCTGAACACTGAAGCTTTCTTT. Residues: CSARKQGLNTEAFF.

This chain uses TRBV10-3 with TRBJ2-1; 7 bases are a match to TRBD2. CDR3 length: 17 amino acids. V trimming: 0 bases; J trimming: 4 bases; junction bases outside the gene matches: 9. CDR1 is ENHRY, CDR2 SYGVKD, per germline. Written as DNA, the CDR3 is TGTGCCATCAGTGAGTCCATTGGCGGGAGTGGATACAATGAGCAGTTCTTC. The encoded protein is CAISESIGGSGYNEQFF.

This clonotype was found a few times. The chain combines TRBV5-6 with TRBJ2-7, with D hard to call. The CDR3 runs 16 residues. V dropped 4 bases and J dropped 2 bases, with 19 bases sitting between them. Germline V gene sequence: CDR1 SGHDT, CDR2 YYEEEE. Written as DNA, the CDR3 is TGTGCCAGCAGCAACTACGACCCTTTTAAAACCTACGAGCAGTACTTC. Protein product: CASSNYDPFKTYEQYF.

The chain is built from TRBV20-1 and TRBJ1-1, with unresolved D. CDR3 length: 12 residues. CDR1 DFQATT and CDR2 SNEGSKA come from the germline V gene (reference sequence). Trimming cost V 6 bases and J 1 base, with 9 bases left between them. In nucleotides, the CDR3 is TGCAGTGCCGCTGAAGGGAACACTGAAGCTTTCTTT. Its protein product is CSAAEGNTEAFF.

The chain couples TRBV27 to TRBJ2-3; perhaps TRBD1 as D (7 bases). This CDR3 has 17 residues. The germline CDR1 and CDR2 sequences are MNHEY and SMNVEV (reference sequence). Trimming removed 5 bases at V and 5 bases at J, with 23 bases between. The CDR3 nucleotides read TGTGCCAGCAGTCTCGCTTATTTCCAGGGGGGTGGAGATACGCAGTATTTT. It is translated as CASSLAYFQGGGDTQYF.

Only a few counts were recorded for this clonotype. The genes are TRBV5-6 and TRBJ2-3; TRBD1 is a possible D gene (6 bases). The CDR3 spans 17 residues. V gave up 3 bases and J gave up 4 bases, with 21 bases separating them. Germline CDR1 reads SGHDT; CDR2 reads YYEEEE. The CDR3 DNA follows: TGTGCCAGCAGCTCCCCGGGGACATGGGGAAGGTCAGATACGCAGTATTTT. This codes for CASSSPGTWGRSDTQYF.

J is TRBJ1-1 and V is TRBV5-1, with D possibly TRBD1 on 5 matching bases. The CDR3 covers 13 residues. Trimming removed 10 bases at V and 4 bases at J, with 17 bases between. Germline assignment: CDR1 SGHRS and CDR2 YFSETQ. CDR3 region: CASTLGQGTEAFF. Written as DNA, the CDR3 is TGCGCCTCGACTTTAGGGCAGGGCACTGAAGCTTTCTTT.

This clonotype has only a few counts. The chain couples TRBV3-1 to TRBJ2-1, with 11 bases fitting TRBD2. Germline lookup yields CDR1 LGHDT and CDR2 YNNKEL (reference sequence). Trimming took 2 bases from V and 9 from J; bases not matched to a gene: 6. The CDR3 runs to 15 residues. This chain's CDR3 is CASSQIAGGRSEQFF. CDR3 in DNA: TGTGCCAGCAGCCAAATAGCGGGGGGGCGGAGTGAGCAGTTCTTC.

This clonotype showed up just a few times. The rearrangement links TRBV20-1 to TRBJ2-5; 10 bases are a match to TRBD2. Germline-derived CDR1 and CDR2 are DFQATT and SNEGSKA (reference sequence). V shed 2 bases and J 5 bases; nucleotides not matched to a gene: 5. This CDR3 has 14 residues. The CDR3 bases are TGCAGTGCTAGAAGCGGGGGGGCCATGGAGACCCAGTACTTC. Residues: CSARSGGAMETQYF.